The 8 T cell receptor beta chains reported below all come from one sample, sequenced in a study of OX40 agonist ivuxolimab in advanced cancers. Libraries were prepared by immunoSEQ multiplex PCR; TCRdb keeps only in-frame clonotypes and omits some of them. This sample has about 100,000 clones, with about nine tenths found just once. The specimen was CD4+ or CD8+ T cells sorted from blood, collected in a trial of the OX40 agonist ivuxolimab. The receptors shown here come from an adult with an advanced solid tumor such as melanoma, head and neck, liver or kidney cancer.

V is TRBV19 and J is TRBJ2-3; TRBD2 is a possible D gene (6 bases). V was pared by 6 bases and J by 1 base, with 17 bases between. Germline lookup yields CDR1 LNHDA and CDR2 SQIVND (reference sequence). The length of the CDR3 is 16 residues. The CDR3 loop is CASSIRKGGGTDTQYF. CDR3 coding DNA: TGTGCCAGTAGCATCAGGAAGGGCGGGGGCACAGATACGCAGTATTTT.

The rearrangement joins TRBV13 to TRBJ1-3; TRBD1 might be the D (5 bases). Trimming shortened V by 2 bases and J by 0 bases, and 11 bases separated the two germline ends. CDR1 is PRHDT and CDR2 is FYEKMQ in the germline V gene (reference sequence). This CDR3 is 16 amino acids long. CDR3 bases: TGTGCCAGCAGCTTACAGGGAGGATACTCTGGAAACACCATATATTTT. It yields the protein CASSLQGGYSGNTIYF.

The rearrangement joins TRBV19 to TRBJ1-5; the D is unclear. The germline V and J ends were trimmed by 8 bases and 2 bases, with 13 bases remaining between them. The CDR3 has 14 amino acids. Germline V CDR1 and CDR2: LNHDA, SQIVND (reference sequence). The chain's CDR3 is CASEEVGRNQPQHF. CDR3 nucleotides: TGTGCCAGTGAAGAGGTTGGGCGCAATCAGCCCCAGCATTTT.

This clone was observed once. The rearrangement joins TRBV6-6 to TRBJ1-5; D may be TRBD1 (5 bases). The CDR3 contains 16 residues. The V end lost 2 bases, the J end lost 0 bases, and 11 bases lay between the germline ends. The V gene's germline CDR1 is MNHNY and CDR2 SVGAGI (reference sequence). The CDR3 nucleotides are TGTGCCAGCAGTTACGGGGCAGGGTTTAGCAATCAGCCCCAGCATTTT. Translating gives CASSYGAGFSNQPQHF.

The DNA of the CDR3 is TGTGCCAGCAGTGATCCGGGACAGGGCTCCTACAATGAGCAGTTCTTC. Translation: CASSDPGQGSYNEQFF. The V and J genes are TRBV6-1 and TRBJ2-1; 9 positions match TRBD1. The V gene's germline CDR1 is MNHNS and CDR2 SASEGT. The CDR3 covers 16 residues. The V gene end was trimmed by 3 bases and the J gene end by 0 bases; junction bases not matched to a gene: 3.

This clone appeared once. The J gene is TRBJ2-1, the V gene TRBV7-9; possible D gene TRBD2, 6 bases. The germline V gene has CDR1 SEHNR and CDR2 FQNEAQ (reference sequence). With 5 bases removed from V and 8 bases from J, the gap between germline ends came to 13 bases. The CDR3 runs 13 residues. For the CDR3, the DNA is TGTGCCAGCAGCCTTACTAGCATCCATGAGCAGTTCTTC. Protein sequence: CASSLTSIHEQFF.

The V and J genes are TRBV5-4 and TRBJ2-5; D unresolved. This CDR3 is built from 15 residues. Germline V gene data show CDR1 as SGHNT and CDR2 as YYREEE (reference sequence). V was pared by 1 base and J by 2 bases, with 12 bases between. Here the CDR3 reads CASSLWAGVQETQYF. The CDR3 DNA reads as TGTGCCAGCAGCTTGTGGGCAGGAGTACAAGAGACCCAGTACTTC.

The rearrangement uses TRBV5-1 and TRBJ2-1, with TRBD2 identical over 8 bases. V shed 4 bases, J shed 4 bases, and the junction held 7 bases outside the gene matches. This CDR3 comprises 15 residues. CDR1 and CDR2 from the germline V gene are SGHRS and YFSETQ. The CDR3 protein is CASSLLAADYNEQFF. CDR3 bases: TGCGCCAGCAGCCTACTAGCGGCAGATTACAATGAGCAGTTCTTC.